The 23 T cell receptor beta chains below come from one sample, sequenced in a study of blood T cell repertoires in COVID-19. TCRdb's table, derived via immunoSEQ multiplex PCR, lists solely in-frame clones and lacks some. Of about 280,000 clones listed, roughly 85% were seen once; the top ten hold about 2.5%. The sequencing input was PBMCs or T cells enriched from blood (not recorded which). Source of these receptors: a woman in her forties or fifties who had recovered from COVID-19.

The J gene is TRBJ1-2, the V gene TRBV27, with a tentative D call TRBD1 (5 bases). V was cut by 4 bases and J by 4 bases, with 13 bases left in between. Germline V CDR1 and CDR2: MNHEY, SMNVEV (reference sequence). This CDR3 has 14 amino acids. In nucleotides, the CDR3 is TGTGCCAGCAGTTCCTTGGGGGGAGTCTATGGCTACACCTTC. This translates into CASSSLGGVYGYTF.

This clone was detected only a few times. DNA for the CDR3: TGTGCCAGCAGTTACTCGCTGGACAGTCCATATGGCTACACCTTC. Encoded protein: CASSYSLDSPYGYTF. The rearrangement joins TRBV6-5 to TRBJ1-2; a weak D match, TRBD1 (6 bases). Germline lookup yields CDR1 MNHEY and CDR2 SVGAGI. The CDR3 totals 15 residues. V shed 0 bases and J shed 5 bases, with 13 bases lying between them.

This clone appeared a single time. The chain combines TRBV7-7 with TRBJ2-2, with D perhaps matching TRBD1 (5 bases). The V end was cut by 2 bases, the J end by 2 bases, with 9 bases between. The CDR3 runs 15 residues. Germline V lookup: CDR1 SSHAT, CDR2 FNYEAQ (reference sequence). CDR3: CASSLTTGNTGELFF. In nucleotides, the CDR3 is TGTGCCAGCAGCTTAACCACAGGCAACACCGGGGAGCTGTTTTTT. The whole variable domain, remainder taken from reference TRBV7-7 and TRBJ2-2, is GAGVSQSPRYKVTKRGQDVTLRCDPISSHATLYWYQQALGQGPEFLTYFNYEAQPDKSGLPSDRFSAERPEGSISTLTIQRTEQRDSAMYRCASSLTTGNTGELFFGEGSRLTVL.

The V gene is TRBV5-1, the J gene TRBJ2-5, with 14 bases fitting TRBD2. J gave up 4 bases and V 4 bases, and 9 bases lay outside the gene matches. The CDR3 covers 17 residues. CDR1 SGHRS and CDR2 YFSETQ come from the germline V gene. DNA of the CDR3: TGCGCCAGCAGCCGGGGAGGGACTAGCGGGGGTGCAGAGACCCAGTACTTC. It codes for CASSRGGTSGGAETQYF.

The chain combines TRBV5-5 with TRBJ1-2; D is possibly TRBD1 (5 bases). The V and J ends lost 0 bases and 2 bases respectively, with 8 bases between them. Germline V gene sequence: CDR1 SGHKS, CDR2 YYEKEE (reference sequence). CDR3 length: 14 amino acids. The CDR3 region is CASSLEQGNYGYTF. CDR3 nucleotides: TGTGCCAGCAGCTTGGAGCAGGGAAACTATGGCTACACCTTC.

This chain's CDR3 is CASSPSLAGMIDTQYF. The CDR3, as DNA: TGCGCCAGCAGCCCATCCCTAGCGGGTATGATAGATACGCAGTATTTT. V gene TRBV5-1 combines with J gene TRBJ2-3; TRBD2 agrees at 8 bases. The CDR3 is made up of 16 amino acids. V dropped 4 bases and J dropped 5; count of bases not matched to a gene: 12. CDR1 and CDR2 (germline): SGHRS, YFSETQ. The full variable domain, completed using reference TRBV5-1 and TRBJ2-3, is KAGVTQTPRYLIKTRGQQVTLSCSPISGHRSVSWYQQTPGQGLQFLFEYFSETQRNKGNFPGRFSGRQFSNSRSEMNVSTLELGDSALYLCASSPSLAGMIDTQYFGPGTRLTVL.

The chain carries TRBV5-1 and TRBJ1-1; D perhaps matches TRBD1 (5 bases). The CDR3 consists of 16 residues. The V gene's germline CDR1 is SGHRS and CDR2 YFSETQ. V lost 0 bases and J 0 bases, leaving 12 bases between the germline ends. CDR3 nucleotides: TGCGCCAGCAGCTTGGGGGGCAGCCTGATGAACACTGAAGCTTTCTTT. As protein: CASSLGGSLMNTEAFF.

This rearrangement joins TRBV5-6 to TRBJ1-6; D is perhaps TRBD1 (6 bases). CDR3 length: 14 residues. The V and J ends lost 4 bases and 7 bases respectively, with 12 bases between them. Germline assignment: CDR1 SGHDT and CDR2 YYEEEE. CDR3 residues: CASSLARGNSPLHF. The CDR3 DNA is TGTGCCAGCAGCCTGGCCAGGGGCAATTCACCCCTCCACTTT. The variable domain in full, completed from reference TRBV5-6 and TRBJ1-6, reads DAGVTQSPTHLIKTRGQQVTLRCSPKSGHDTVSWYQQALGQGPQFIFQYYEEEERQRGNFPDRFSGHQFPNYSSELNVNALLLGDSALYLCASSLARGNSPLHFGNGTRLTVT.

The V and J genes are TRBV5-1 and TRBJ1-1; perhaps TRBD1 as D (5 bases). Trimming pared 0 bases from V and 1 base from J, leaving 10 bases between. Germline CDR1 SGHRS, CDR2 YFSETQ. This CDR3 comprises 15 residues. Here the CDR3 reads CASSLGLDRNTEAFF. CDR3 DNA: TGCGCCAGCAGCTTGGGCCTAGACAGGAACACTGAAGCTTTCTTT.

CDR3 sequence: CASSGGTSGRREQYF. In DNA, the CDR3 is TGTGCCAGCAGTGGAGGGACTAGCGGGAGACGCGAGCAGTACTTC. The J gene is TRBJ2-7, the V gene TRBV6-2 or TRBV6-3; 14 nucleotides match TRBD2. Germline CDR1 and CDR2: MNHEY and SVGEGT. V dropped 5 bases and J dropped 6; count of bases not matched to a gene: 6. The CDR3 length is 15 residues.

The J gene is TRBJ2-5, the V gene TRBV12-3 or TRBV12-4; 8 nucleotides line up with TRBD1. V lost 6 bases to trimming and J lost 5 bases; unmatched junction nucleotides: 5. The CDR3 runs to 13 residues. The CDR3 DNA follows: TGTGCCAGCAGCTCCAGGGGGCGGGAGACCCAGTACTTC. Protein product: CASSSRGRETQYF.

This sequence joins TRBV19 and TRBJ1-5; 8 bases line up with TRBD1. This CDR3 is built from 14 residues. V shed 6 bases, J shed 6 bases, and the junction held 7 bases outside the gene matches. The germline gives CDR1 LNHDA, CDR2 SQIVND (reference sequence). Here the CDR3 reads CASRPRQGSQPQHF. In nucleotides, the CDR3 is TGTGCCAGTAGGCCGAGACAGGGGAGTCAGCCCCAGCATTTT.

The chain couples TRBV30 to TRBJ2-7; TRBD2 matches at 8 bases. Unmatched junction bases numbered 4, after V lost 0 bases and J lost 3 bases. The CDR3 sequence is 14 residues long. Germline-derived CDR1 and CDR2 are GTSNPN and SVGIG (reference sequence). CDR3 DNA sequence: TGTGCCTGGAGTGTACGGGGGGGGATCTACGAGCAGTACTTC. It translates to CAWSVRGGIYEQYF.

The V gene is TRBV5-6, the J gene TRBJ1-5; D gene unclear. Germline-derived CDR1 and CDR2 are SGHDT and YYEEEE. Deletions cut 1 base from V and 3 bases from J, with 11 bases between. There are 15 residues in the CDR3. The CDR3 is CASSLLRQINQPQHF. Written as DNA, the CDR3 is TGTGCCAGCAGCTTGTTGAGGCAAATCAATCAGCCCCAGCATTTT. The whole variable domain, filled in from reference TRBV5-6 and TRBJ1-5, reads DAGVTQSPTHLIKTRGQQVTLRCSPKSGHDTVSWYQQALGQGPQFIFQYYEEEERQRGNFPDRFSGHQFPNYSSELNVNALLLGDSALYLCASSLLRQINQPQHFGDGTRLSIL.

The chain joins TRBV12-3 or TRBV12-4 to TRBJ1-1; D is perhaps TRBD1 (5 bases). The germline V and J ends were trimmed by 4 bases and 7 bases, with 13 bases remaining between them. The CDR3 spans 13 residues. The CDR3 DNA is TGTGCCAGCAGTTCCGTGGCCGGGGGTGAAGCTTTCTTT. It specifies CASSSVAGGEAFF.

The chain couples TRBV5-5 to TRBJ2-1, with TRBD1 as a possible D gene (5 bases). CDR3 length equals 15 residues. Germline loops: CDR1 SGHKS, CDR2 YYEKEE (reference sequence). V shed 0 bases and J shed 7 bases, with 14 bases lying between them. CDR3 amino acids: CASSLVKAGKNEQFF. CDR3 nucleotide sequence: TGTGCCAGCAGCTTGGTAAAGGCAGGGAAGAATGAGCAGTTCTTC.

The rearrangement uses TRBV6-5 and TRBJ2-1, with D tentatively TRBD2 (6 bases). The germline V gene encodes CDR1 MNHEY and CDR2 SVGAGI. The CDR3 is made up of 12 amino acids. V lost 7 bases and J 9 bases, leaving 13 bases between the germline ends. In nucleotides, the CDR3 is TGTGCCAGCACTACCGGGGGTCGTGAGCAGTTCTTC. It encodes CASTTGGREQFF.

The V call is TRBV14, the J call TRBJ1-2; 9 nucleotides match TRBD1. V shed 4 bases and J 4 bases; nucleotides not matched to a gene: 7. CDR1 is SGHDN, CDR2 FVKESK, per germline. There are 15 residues in the CDR3. CDR3 sequence (DNA): TGTGCCAGCAGCCCGGGACAGGGAAGGGTCTATGGCTACACCTTC. Its translation is CASSPGQGRVYGYTF. Variable domain in full (rest from reference TRBV14 and TRBJ1-2): EAGVTQFPSHSVIEKGQTVTLRCDPISGHDNLYWYRRVMGKEIKFLLHFVKESKQDESGMPNNRFLAERTGGTYSTLKVQPAELEDSGVYFCASSPGQGRVYGYTFGSGTRLTVV.

Concerning this clone: Distinct nucleotide sequences in the sample also encode this CDR3. The chain recombines TRBV19 with TRBJ1-2, with 9 bases aligning to TRBD1. Germline V gene sequence: CDR1 LNHDA, CDR2 SQIVND (reference sequence). Trimming took 5 bases from V and 8 from J; bases not matched to a gene: 6. The CDR3 length is 13 residues. This CDR3 reads CASSPGQGYGYTF. The CDR3 DNA reads TGTGCCAGTAGTCCGGGACAGGGCTACGGCTACACCTTC.

The chain employs TRBV27 and TRBJ1-6; 7 bases align to TRBD1. Germline V gene data show CDR1 as MNHEY and CDR2 as SMNVEV (reference sequence). The CDR3 is 14 amino acids. The trim removed 2 bases at V and 9 bases at J, leaving 4 bases unmatched. CDR3 DNA: TGTGCCAGCAGTTTAGACAGGGTTGGTTCACCCCTCCACTTT. It codes for CASSLDRVGSPLHF.

The rearrangement joins TRBV6-1 to TRBJ1-2; D is unresolved. CDR1 MNHNS and CDR2 SASEGT come from the germline V gene. The CDR3 has 12 residues. V was pared by 3 bases and J by 9 bases, with 11 bases between. The CDR3 loop is CASSDPHNSYTF. The CDR3 DNA reads as TGTGCCAGCAGTGACCCCCACAATAGCTACACCTTC.

V and J are TRBV10-3 and TRBJ2-3, with 10 bases lining up with TRBD2. The germline V gene has CDR1 ENHRY and CDR2 SYGVKD. The J segment lost 2 bases and the V segment lost 4 bases, leaving 3 bases of the junction unmatched. The CDR3 has 15 residues. The CDR3 bases are TGTGCCATCAGTGGGGGGACTAGCGACACAGATACGCAGTATTTT. As protein: CAISGGTSDTDTQYF.

The rearrangement uses TRBV2 and TRBJ2-2; TRBD1 agrees at 9 bases. The V gene end was trimmed by 4 bases and the J gene end by 0 bases; junction bases not matched to a gene: 6. The V gene's germline CDR1 is SNHLY and CDR2 FYNNEI. The CDR3 sequence is 17 residues long. The CDR3 loop is CASSGADRGPNTGELFF. The CDR3 DNA follows: TGTGCCAGCAGTGGTGCGGACAGGGGTCCGAACACCGGGGAGCTGTTTTTT.